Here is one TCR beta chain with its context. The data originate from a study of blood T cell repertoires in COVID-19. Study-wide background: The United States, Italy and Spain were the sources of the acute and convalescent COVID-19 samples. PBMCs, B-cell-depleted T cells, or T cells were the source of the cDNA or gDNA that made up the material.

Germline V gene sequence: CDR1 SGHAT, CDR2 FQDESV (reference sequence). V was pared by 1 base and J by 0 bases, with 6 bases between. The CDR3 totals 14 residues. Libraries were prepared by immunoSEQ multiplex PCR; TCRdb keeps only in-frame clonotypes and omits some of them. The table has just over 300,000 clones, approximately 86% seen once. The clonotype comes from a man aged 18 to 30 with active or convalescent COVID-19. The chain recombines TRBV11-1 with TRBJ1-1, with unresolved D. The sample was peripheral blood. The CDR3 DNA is TGTGCCAGCAGCTTAGGTCAGTTGAACACTGAAGCTTTCTTT. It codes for CASSLGQLNTEAFF.